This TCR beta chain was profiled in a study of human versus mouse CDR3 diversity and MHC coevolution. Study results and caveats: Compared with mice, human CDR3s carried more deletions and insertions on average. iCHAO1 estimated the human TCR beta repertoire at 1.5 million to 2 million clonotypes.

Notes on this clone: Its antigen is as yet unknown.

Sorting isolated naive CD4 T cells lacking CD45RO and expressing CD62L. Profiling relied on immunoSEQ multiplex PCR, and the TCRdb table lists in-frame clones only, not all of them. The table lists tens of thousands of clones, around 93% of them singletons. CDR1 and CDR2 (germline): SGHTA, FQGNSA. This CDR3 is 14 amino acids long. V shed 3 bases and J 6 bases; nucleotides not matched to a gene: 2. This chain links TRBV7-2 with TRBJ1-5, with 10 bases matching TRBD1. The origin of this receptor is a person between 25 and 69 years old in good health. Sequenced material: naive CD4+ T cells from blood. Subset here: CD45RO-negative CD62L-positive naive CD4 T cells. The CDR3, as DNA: TGTGCCAGCAGCTTCAGACAGGGGGCTCAGCCCCAGCATTTT. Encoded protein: CASSFRQGAQPQHF.